Presented here are 32 T cell receptor beta chains from one specimen sequenced in a study of beta chain features in type 1 diabetes (dated by TCRdb to the late 2010s). The library was generated by the immunoSEQ multiplex PCR assay. The High Capacity cDNA Reverse Transcription Kit was used to reverse transcribe all of the isolated RNA, meaning that expressed TCRB transcripts were what got sequenced. TCRdb provides this immuneACCESS table in a form limited to in-frame rearrangements. Some clones are lacking; in checked studies, under half of them reflect an unresolved V gene, and why the rest are absent is not known. The sample profile shows 250,000 to 350,000 clones; 14% of them were found once. Roughly 7% of the sample comes from the top ten. The sequenced sample consisted of central memory CD4+ T cells from blood. These receptors came from a man aged 30 to 39 in good health.

This clone was seen more than once but under ten times. This chain uses TRBV29-1 with TRBJ1-1; no reliable D call. This CDR3 comprises 13 residues. Germline assignment: CDR1 SQVTM and CDR2 ANQGSEA. The V gene lost 4 bases and the J gene lost 8 bases, with 17 bases spanning the gap. The CDR3: CSVGKGSPPEAFF. The CDR3 DNA reads as TGCAGCGTTGGTAAAGGGTCCCCTCCGGAAGCTTTCTTT.

This chain connects TRBV14 to TRBJ2-7; 7 bases match TRBD2. This CDR3 has 13 residues. V trimming: 2 bases; J trimming: 9 bases; junction bases outside the gene matches: 7. The germline gives CDR1 SGHDN, CDR2 FVKESK. The CDR3 DNA follows: TGTGCCAGCAGCCAAAAGGGTGGGGGGGGGCAGTACGTC. This translates into CASSQKGGGGQYV.

V is TRBV7-2 and J is TRBJ1-6; D is undetermined. Germline V gene data show CDR1 as SGHTA and CDR2 as FQGNSA. The V end lost 3 bases, the J end lost 8 bases, and 20 bases lay between the germline ends. The CDR3 has 17 residues. The CDR3 spells CASSLGFFMDEDSPLHF. In DNA form, the CDR3 reads TGTGCCAGCAGCTTGGGTTTTTTTATGGACGAAGATTCACCCCTCCACTTT.

This clone has more than one count but fewer than ten. Other DNA sequences in the same sample also yield this CDR3. The chain employs TRBV29-1 and TRBJ2-3; the D is unclear. Germline CDR1 reads SQVTM; CDR2 reads ANQGSEA. This CDR3 has 15 residues. The ends were cut back, 7 bases at V and 6 bases at J, with 23 bases in the middle. The CDR3 DNA sequence: TGCAGCGCCGTTCTGGTGGCTTCTGTTCTGGATACGCAGTATTTT. Protein sequence: CSAVLVASVLDTQYF.

Points on this clone: Germline is not matched at one junction end, which may reflect a read error. The identical CDR3 is also encoded by other nucleotide sequences in the sample. CDR3 DNA: TGTGCCAGCAGCCGAACTAATACTGGAAACACCATATATTTC. Protein sequence: CASSRTNTGNTIYF. The chain recombines TRBV5-4 with TRBJ1-3; D remains ambiguous. The germline gives CDR1 SGHNT, CDR2 YYREEE (reference sequence). The CDR3 contains 14 residues.

This clone was detected only a few times. V usage is TRBV7-2 and J usage is TRBJ1-2; tentative D call: TRBD1 (6 bases). Looked up from germline, CDR1 is SGHTA and CDR2 is FQGNSA. CDR3 size: 13 residues. V lost 3 bases and J lost 8, with 13 bases in between. The CDR3 sequence: CASSLERGPGYTF. CDR3 DNA sequence: TGTGCCAGCAGCTTGGAGCGGGGGCCCGGCTACACCTTC.

This clone was observed at least ten times. J is TRBJ2-1 and V is TRBV7-2; a possible D gene is TRBD2 (5 bases). Trimming pared 10 bases from V and 2 bases from J, leaving 18 bases between. The CDR3 runs to 15 residues. CDR1 and CDR2 from the germline V gene are SGHTA and FQGNSA. Here the CDR3 DNA reads TGTGCCATCGCTAGCACCCCAGGCACCTACAATGAGCAGTTCTTC. It translates to CAIASTPGTYNEQFF.

This clone was found a few times. V gene TRBV6-5 combines with J gene TRBJ1-1; 8 nucleotides line up with TRBD1. V gave up 6 bases and J gave up 1 base; unmatched junction bases: 7. Looked up from germline, CDR1 is MNHEY and CDR2 is SVGAGI. The CDR3 has 15 residues. CDR3 DNA sequence: TGTGCCAGCAGACAACCCGGGACAGGGAACACTGAAGCTTTCTTT. Its translation is CASRQPGTGNTEAFF.

This clone has just one count. The chain combines TRBV25-1 with TRBJ1-2; D gene uncertain. V shed 3 bases and J shed 8 bases, with 13 bases lying between them. Germline V CDR1 and CDR2: MGHDK, SYGVNS. This CDR3 has 13 residues. In DNA form, the CDR3 reads TGTGCCAGCAGTGACCCTGCATCCTCCGGCTACACCTTC. Encoded protein: CASSDPASSGYTF.

J is TRBJ2-3 and V is TRBV5-8; possibly TRBD2 for D (6 bases). Germline V gene sequence: CDR1 SGHTS, CDR2 YDEGEE. This CDR3 spans 15 amino acids. The V and J ends lost 3 bases and 4 bases respectively, with 15 bases between them. CDR3 loop: CASSSPRGNADTQYF. The CDR3 DNA sequence: TGTGCCAGCAGCTCCCCTCGCGGGAACGCAGATACGCAGTATTTT.

The chain is built from TRBV5-8 and TRBJ1-4; no reliable D call. The germline V gene has CDR1 SGHTS and CDR2 YDEGEE. The CDR3 loop spans 13 amino acids. Trimming took 4 bases from V and 8 from J, leaving 12 bases between them. CDR3 amino acids: CASSDGPREKLFF. CDR3 sequence (DNA): TGTGCCAGCAGCGACGGACCCAGGGAAAAACTGTTTTTT.

In its sample, this clone was seen many times. V is TRBV5-6 and J is TRBJ2-1; 8 bases fit TRBD1. V lost 4 bases to trimming and J lost 15 bases; unmatched junction nucleotides: 18. This CDR3 comprises 15 residues. Germline V gene data show CDR1 as SGHDT and CDR2 as YYEEEE. The chain's CDR3 is CASSHGQGPTMRGFF. In DNA form, the CDR3 reads TGTGCCAGCAGCCATGGACAGGGACCTACAATGCGAGGGTTCTTC.

There are a few counts of this clone. The chain combines TRBV7-9 with TRBJ2-5; D is undetermined. CDR3 length: 12 amino acids. Germline values: CDR1 SEHNR, CDR2 FQNEAQ (reference sequence). Trimming removed 7 bases from V and 2 bases from J, with 8 bases in between. The CDR3 DNA reads as TGTGCCAGCAACCGCCCGCAAGAGACCCAGTACTTC. Encoded protein: CASNRPQETQYF.

This clone was seen a handful of times. The rearrangement uses TRBV5-1 and TRBJ2-5; 13 nucleotides agree with TRBD2. The CDR3 consists of 15 residues. Trimming at V came to 5 bases and at J to 2 bases, leaving 3 bases not matched to a gene. Germline V gene data show CDR1 as SGHRS and CDR2 as YFSETQ. This CDR3 is CASSQLAGGQETQYF. CDR3 DNA: TGCGCCAGCAGTCAACTAGCGGGGGGGCAAGAGACCCAGTACTTC.

This clone was recorded a few times. The CDR3 spells CSVADTGNTIYF. The CDR3 region has the DNA TGCAGCGTCGCAGACACTGGAAACACCATATATTTT. The rearrangement links TRBV29-1 to TRBJ1-3; no clear D gene. This CDR3 has 12 amino acids. CDR1 and CDR2 (germline): SQVTM, ANQGSEA. The V and J ends lost 6 bases and 2 bases respectively, with 8 bases between them.

This clone was counted between two and nine times. Other nucleotide sequences from this sample produce the same CDR3. CDR3 DNA sequence: TGCGCCAGCAGCTTGGACCCGAGTACCGGGGAGCTGTTTTTT. Translation: CASSLDPSTGELFF. V usage is TRBV5-1 and J usage is TRBJ2-2; D is undetermined. CDR3 length equals 14 residues. Germline V lookup: CDR1 SGHRS, CDR2 YFSETQ. V dropped 0 bases and J dropped 5 bases, with 8 bases sitting between them.

This chain uses TRBV5-4 with TRBJ2-1; possibly TRBD1 for D (6 bases). This CDR3 spans 13 amino acids. V shed 4 bases and J shed 7 bases, with 12 bases lying between them. Germline-derived CDR1 and CDR2 are SGHNT and YYREEE (reference sequence). CDR3 DNA: TGTGCCAGCAGCCAGAAAGGGGGTAATGAGCAGTTCTTC. Protein product: CASSQKGGNEQFF.

This clone was detected only a few times. The chain uses TRBV7-2 and TRBJ2-3, with no clear D. The CDR3 consists of 12 residues. Per germline, CDR1 SGHTA and CDR2 FQGNSA. Between the trimmed V and J ends, which lost 5 bases and 5 bases, there was a span of 8 bases. The CDR3 is CASSAYLDTQYF. The DNA for the CDR3 is TGTGCCAGCAGCGCATACTTAGATACGCAGTATTTT.

This clone was counted a few times. The chain combines TRBV29-1 with TRBJ1-1; D is unresolved. Germline V gives CDR1 SQVTM, CDR2 ANQGSEA. The CDR3 contains 12 residues. V lost 6 bases to trimming and J lost 1 base, with 9 bases between them. The CDR3 DNA sequence: TGCAGCGTCAAAGCCTCGAACACTGAAGCTTTCTTT. Translating it yields CSVKASNTEAFF. The whole variable domain, filled in from reference TRBV29-1 and TRBJ1-1, reads SAVISQKPSRDICQRGTSLTIQCQVDSQVTMMFWYRQQPGQSLTLIATANQGSEATYESGFVIDKFPISRPNLTFSTLTVSNMSPEDSSIYLCSVKASNTEAFFGQGTRLTVV.

This clone was counted ten times or more. This rearrangement joins TRBV14 to TRBJ2-1; 9 positions agree with TRBD2. There are 13 residues in the CDR3. Germline V gives CDR1 SGHDN, CDR2 FVKESK. The V gene end was trimmed by 5 bases and the J gene end by 15 bases; junction bases not matched to a gene: 11. In DNA, the CDR3 is TGTGCCAGCAGCTCGAGGACTAGCGCGTCGGGGTTCTTC. Residues: CASSSRTSASGFF.

This clone was counted a few times. The chain recombines TRBV27 with TRBJ2-7, with D possibly matching TRBD2 (7 bases). Looked up from germline, CDR1 is MNHEY and CDR2 is SMNVEV (reference sequence). This CDR3 has 13 residues. V lost 9 bases and J 4 bases, leaving 16 bases between the germline ends. For the CDR3, the DNA is TGTGCCAGTCACCGGGCGGGGGCATACGAGCAGTACTTC. The encoded protein is CASHRAGAYEQYF.

This chain uses TRBV7-2 with TRBJ2-5; TRBD2 matches 13 bases. The CDR3 contains 17 residues. The J segment lost 3 bases and the V segment lost 1 base, leaving 5 bases of the junction unmatched. CDR1 is SGHTA, CDR2 FQGNSA, per germline. This CDR3 is CASSLVGTSGREETQYF. CDR3 in DNA: TGTGCCAGCAGCTTAGTCGGTACTAGCGGGAGGGAAGAGACCCAGTACTTC. The whole variable domain, filled in from reference TRBV7-2 and TRBJ2-5, reads GAGVSQSPSNKVTEKGKDVELRCDPISGHTALYWYRQSLGQGLEFLIYFQGNSAPDKSGLPSDRFSAERTGGSVSTLTIQRTQQEDSAVYLCASSLVGTSGREETQYFGPGTRLLVL.

The chain uses TRBV4-1 and TRBJ1-2, with D maybe TRBD1 (5 bases). CDR3 length equals 14 residues. The V and J ends lost 1 base and 8 bases respectively, with 14 bases between them. Germline V gives CDR1 MGHRA, CDR2 YSYEKL. CDR3 nucleotides: TGCGCCAGCAGCCAAGGCGCCAGGGACCTGGGCTACACCTTC. It translates to CASSQGARDLGYTF.

In its sample, this clone was seen a few times. This chain uses TRBV5-1 with TRBJ1-3; 7 bases fit TRBD1. Germline CDR1 reads SGHRS; CDR2 reads YFSETQ. This CDR3 region has 15 residues. J lost 0 bases, V lost 4 bases, and 4 bases had no gene match. The CDR3 DNA sequence: TGCGCCAGCAGCGGGGGGACAGCCTCTGGAAACACCATATATTTT. Its translation is CASSGGTASGNTIYF.

This clone was observed many times. CDR3 DNA sequence: TGTGCCAGCAGCTCTCACATGTCCCCCGGGGAGCTGTTTTTT. As protein: CASSSHMSPGELFF. The chain carries TRBV7-9 and TRBJ2-2; D is unclear. Germline loops: CDR1 SEHNR, CDR2 FQNEAQ (reference sequence). The germline V and J ends were trimmed by 4 bases and 6 bases, with 12 bases remaining between them. The CDR3 spans 14 residues. Supplemented by reference TRBV7-9 and TRBJ2-2, the full variable domain reads DTGVSQNPRHKITKRGQNVTFRCDPISEHNRLYWYRQTLGQGPEFLTYFQNEAQLEKSRLLSDRFSAERPKGSFSTLEIQRTEQGDSAMYLCASSSHMSPGELFFGEGSRLTVL.

A word on this clone: Other DNA sequences in this sample translate to the same CDR3. V gene TRBV11-2 combines with J gene TRBJ1-4, with 9 bases matching TRBD1. With V trimmed by 4 bases and J by 4 bases, 4 bases remained unmatched. The CDR3 has 15 amino acids. In germline, CDR1 is SGHAT, CDR2 FQNNGV. The CDR3 loop is CASSSGTGRNEKLFF. CDR3 DNA sequence: TGTGCCAGCAGCTCTGGGACAGGGCGTAATGAAAAACTGTTTTTT.

The V call is TRBV11-2, the J call TRBJ2-1; D is ambiguous. Trimming took 5 bases from V and 0 from J, leaving 11 bases between them. Germline CDR1 reads SGHAT; CDR2 reads FQNNGV. The CDR3 spans 15 residues. The CDR3 nucleotides are TGTGCCAGCAGCCAAACACAGAGCTCCTACAATGAGCAGTTCTTC. Translating gives CASSQTQSSYNEQFF.

This clone was seen only a few times. The J gene is TRBJ1-3, the V gene TRBV6-5; perhaps TRBD1 as D (6 bases). Deletions cut 7 bases from V and 0 bases from J, with 10 bases between. CDR3 length: 14 residues. From germline, CDR1 is MNHEY and CDR2 SVGAGI. The CDR3 is CASNTGISGNTIYF. The CDR3 bases are TGTGCCAGCAACACAGGGATCTCTGGAAACACCATATATTTT.

This rearrangement joins TRBV12-5 to TRBJ2-7; D not certain. The CDR3 length is 11 residues. Germline CDR1 reads LGHNT; CDR2 reads FRNRAP. Trimming removed 9 bases at V and 4 bases at J, with 10 bases between. The CDR3 DNA follows: TGTGCTAGACAAATCCTATACGAGCAGTACGTC. Its protein is CARQILYEQYV.

In its sample, this clone was seen a few times. The chain combines TRBV4-3 with TRBJ2-1, with 8 nucleotides matching TRBD2. The germline V gene encodes CDR1 LGHNA and CDR2 YSLEER. The trim removed 4 bases at V and 4 bases at J, leaving 3 bases unmatched. CDR3 length equals 14 residues. The CDR3 sequence is CASSLAGSYNEQFF. The CDR3 DNA follows: TGCGCCAGCAGCCTAGCGGGGTCTTACAATGAGCAGTTCTTC.

The chain is built from TRBV19 and TRBJ1-5; no reliable D call. The CDR3 totals 13 residues. Germline assignment: CDR1 LNHDA and CDR2 SQIVND (reference sequence). V lost 7 bases and J 2 bases, leaving 9 bases between the germline ends. The CDR3 is CASTLMGNQPQHF. The CDR3 nucleotides read TGTGCCAGTACCCTAATGGGCAATCAGCCCCAGCATTTT. The complete variable domain, with remaining parts taken from reference TRBV19 and TRBJ1-5, reads DGGITQSPKYLFRKEGQNVTLSCEQNLNHDAMYWYRQDPGQGLRLIYYSQIVNDFQKGDIAEGYSVSREKKESFPLTVTSAQKNPTAFYLCASTLMGNQPQHFGDGTRLSIL.

There are a few counts of this clone. This chain joins TRBV9 and TRBJ2-7, with 11 bases matching TRBD1. There are 14 residues in the CDR3. Trimming took 3 bases from V and 3 from J; bases not matched to a gene: 2. Germline CDR1 and CDR2: SGDLS and YYNGEE. The CDR3 loop is CASSAGTGGYEQYF. In nucleotides, the CDR3 is TGTGCCAGCAGCGCCGGGACAGGGGGCTACGAGCAGTACTTC.